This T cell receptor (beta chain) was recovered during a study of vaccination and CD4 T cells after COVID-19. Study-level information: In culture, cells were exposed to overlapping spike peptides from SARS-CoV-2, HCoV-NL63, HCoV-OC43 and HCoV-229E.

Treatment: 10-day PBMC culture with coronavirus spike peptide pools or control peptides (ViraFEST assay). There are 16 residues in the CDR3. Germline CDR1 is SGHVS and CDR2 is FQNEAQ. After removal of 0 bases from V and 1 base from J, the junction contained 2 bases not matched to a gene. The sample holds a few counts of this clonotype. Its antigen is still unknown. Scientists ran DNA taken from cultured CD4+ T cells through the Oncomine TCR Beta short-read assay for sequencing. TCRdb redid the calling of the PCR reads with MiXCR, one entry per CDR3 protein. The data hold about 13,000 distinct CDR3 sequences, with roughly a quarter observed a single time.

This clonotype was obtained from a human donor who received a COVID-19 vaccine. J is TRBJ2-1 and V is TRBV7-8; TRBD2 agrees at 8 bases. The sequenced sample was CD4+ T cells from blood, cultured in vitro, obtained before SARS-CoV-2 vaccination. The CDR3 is CASSLAGGGSYNEQFF. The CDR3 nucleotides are TGTGCCAGCAGCTTAGCAGGCGGGGGGTCCTACAATGAGCAGTTCTTC.